This TCR beta chain derives from a study of regulatory T cells in long-lasting Graves disease (dated by TCRdb to about 2021). Regarding the research as a whole: Antithyroid drugs had been taken for less than 3 months by newly diagnosed Graves' disease patients. Patients with persistent Graves' disease were compared with patients with newly diagnosed Graves' disease using TCR sequencing and RNA sequencing of peripheral blood. The study was registered as a clinical trial and conducted in China. A total of around 35 samples underwent TCR sequencing, from around 13 patients with persistent Graves' disease and 20 or so patients with newly diagnosed Graves' disease.

Library method: multiplex PCR. Sequencing was carried out with an Illumina HiSeq 4000. TCR beta libraries were built with iRepertoire HTBI primers and Arm-PCR amplification of CDR3 regions. PCR products were gel purified before sequencing. The study's processing was this. Across samples, fewer than 70 TRBV and 12 to 15 TRBJ segments were identified and used for gene usage analysis of CDR3 amino acid clonotypes. Filtered high-quality paired reads were merged into contigs using COPE and FqMerger. BLAST was used to align contigs to IMGT TRBV, TRBD and TRBJ reference genes, with CDR3 defined following IMGT. Any clonotype with a frequency above 0.1% was classified as a highly expanded clone. Shannon entropy served as the measure of repertoire diversity, while the Gini coefficient captured V-J evenness. A clonotype was considered public if more than one individual shared it. TCRdb handled the public reads itself, with Q25 trimming in fastp and clone calling in MiXCR, and kept productive beta chains. CDR3 protein sequences are deduplicated, and each keeps its most common genes and DNA. TCRdb's processing, not the authors' own work, is the source of the V and J calls. Within this sample are under 400,000 distinct CDR3 sequences, with around 17% of them counted one time only. The ten largest clones add up to just under 30% of the sample.

Taken with the paper, the label for time point translates to: newly diagnosed GD, antithyroid drugs for less than 3 months. For both TCR sequencing and RNA sequencing, RNA was extracted from PBMCs using TRIzol. The diagnosis of Graves' disease followed American Thyroid Association guidelines. The patients came from an endocrinology department in Xi'an, China. Each patient gave about 8.1 milliliters of peripheral blood, collected in an EDTA anticoagulant tube. Ficoll Paque Plus density gradient separation was used to isolate PBMCs, and no further T cell sorting was done. An Agilent 2100 Bioanalyzer and agarose gel were used to check RNA quality, while a NanoDrop 2000 measured RNA concentration. General study outcomes and caveats: The study examined only peripheral blood because the primary lesion, thyroid tissue, could not be accessed. Preferential use of TRBV28, TRBJ1-2 and TRBJ2-5 was observed in persistent disease, whereas TRBV20-1 and TRBJ2-1 were favored in newly diagnosed disease. Only the TCR beta chain was sequenced and analyzed. More public clonotypes were shared among persistent patients (2,741) than among newly diagnosed patients (just under 1,000). The authors acknowledged the small sample size as a limitation that may reduce accuracy. Compared with newly diagnosed patients, persistent Graves' disease patients had lower TCR Shannon entropy and fewer highly expanded clones, which suggests clonal expansion.

V gives up 0 bases and J gives up 0 bases, and the segment between their germline ends measures 8 bases. According to the germline V gene, CDR1 reads MGHRA and CDR2 reads YSYEKL. From the cysteine up to the phenylalanine, the CDR3 has a length of 15 residues. The retained sequence is limited to the CDR3, 45 bases, with the frame set at the first base. This clonotype was detected a few times. Its antigen specificity is not known. Base qualities are not recorded, but no much larger clone differs from it by a single base. These data also formed part of another study, on T cells in Graves' hyperthyroidism and ophthalmopathy. The second study, in turn, reports: Stable Graves' hyperthyroidism was defined as no progression to ophthalmopathy during 18 months of follow-up. Hyperthyroidism patients were newly diagnosed, had a disease duration of under 2 months, and were aged 18 to 65 years. Patients with uncontrolled infections, other autoimmune diseases, pregnancy or lactation were excluded. Diagnoses were established on the basis of clinical symptoms, serum thyroxine and TRAb, thyroid ultrasound, and orbital computed tomography. The first round of RT-PCR for the TCR CDR3 was performed with the HTBI primer set and the Qiagen OneStep RT-PCR kit. Blood samples also contained most of the expanded thyroid clonotypes (frequency above 0.001), which suggests that blood repertoires may reflect thyroid immune responses. A 13 V-J signature model separated ophthalmopathy from stable hyperthyroidism, with over 85% sensitivity and 81% to 83% specificity in cross-validation and 80%/75% in testing. During validation, the model predicted progression to ophthalmopathy a median of approximately 6.5 months ahead of onset, with around 71% sensitivity and 72% to 80% specificity. To identify TCR V-J signatures that set the groups apart, the researchers used a discovery cohort of 100 patients, made up of 40 to 45 with Graves' ophthalmopathy and 57 with stable Graves' hyperthyroidism. Prospective prediction of ophthalmopathy was tested in an independent validation cohort of 18 to 20 hyperthyroidism patients and 15 to 17 patients who later progressed to ophthalmopathy. The 100 discovery patients were randomly split 7:3 into training and test sets. In over five Graves' hyperthyroidism patients, the study also compared T-cell repertoires from thyroid tissue with T-cell repertoires from blood. After blood sampling, hyperthyroidism patients were treated with methimazole at a starting dose of 30 mg daily, and ophthalmopathy patients were treated with high-dose intravenous methylprednisolone. The libraries were constructed in a second round of multiplex PCR and then size-selected and purified. Sequencing of the libraries was done on an Illumina HiSeq2000 using paired-end 100 bp reads. SOAPnuke was used to process the raw data, removing reads that contained adapters or uncalled bases, had a mean Phred below 15, or lacked an exact match to the constant primer or identifier. High-quality paired reads were merged with COPE v1.2.5, and unique nucleotide sequences were defined as clonotypes. MiTCR v1.1 was used to align clonotypes to the IMGT TRBV, TRBD and TRBJ reference segments. The analysis was restricted to V-J combinations with a frequency above 0.0001, which together covered 99% to 99.2% of the repertoires. A TCS score was defined as the ratio of F50 (clonal expansion) to E x V (chaos), with BLOSUM62-based TCRdist applied between CDR3 peptides within each V-J. Welch's t-statistics and random forest reduced several hundred V-J features to 10 to 15, which were used in a naive Bayes classifier (R e1071). Sample size was not statistically predetermined, and investigators were not blinded to group allocation. The paper describes TCR Vbeta CDR3 sequencing of about 140 peripheral blood samples, made up of 43 ophthalmopathy patients, some 76 hyperthyroidism patients and 17 progressor patients.

The receptor comes from a man in his forties with Graves disease. Donor details come from another sample of the same person, matched by shared clones. This chain joins TRBV4-1 to TRBJ1-1; no D segment can be confidently identified. The sample was peripheral blood mononuclear cells (PBMCs), taken at new diagnosis, from a patient treated with antithyroid drugs. CDR3 region: CASSQDPAVNTEAFF. The bases read TGCGCCAGCAGCCAAGATCCGGCGGTGAACACTGAAGCTTTCTTT.